The 5 T cell receptor beta chains below come from one sample, sequenced in a study of vaccination effects on CD4 cells after COVID-19. Sequenced by immunoSEQ multiplex PCR; TCRdb stores in-frame clones only, minus some. The sample records roughly 50,000 clones, 75% to 80% being singletons. The antigens these receptors bind are not known. With the ViraFEST assay, the study expanded antigen-specific CD4+ T cells using viral peptide pools, then sequenced them. Once cultured for approximately eleven days, the cells underwent separation to obtain CD4+ T cells. Nobody among the vaccine recipients had prior SARS-CoV-2 infection (nucleocapsid antibodies were negative). This specimen consisted of CD4+ T cells from PBMCs cultured with HCoV-OC43 spike peptides, obtained before COVID-19 vaccination. As for subset: HCoV-OC43 spike overlapping peptide pool stimulation. These receptors came from a human donor who received a COVID-19 vaccine.

The chain couples TRBV6-6 to TRBJ1-1; no reliable D call. This CDR3 has 15 amino acids. Germline CDR1 is MNHNY and CDR2 is SVGAGI (reference sequence). With 2 bases removed from V and 0 bases from J, the gap between germline ends came to 10 bases. CDR3 nucleotides: TGTGCCAGCAGTTACCGTCCAGGCGTGAACACTGAAGCTTTCTTT. Its translation: CASSYRPGVNTEAFF.

V and J are TRBV6-1 and TRBJ1-2; 8 positions agree with TRBD1. Trimming took 3 bases from V and 8 from J; bases not matched to a gene: 8. The CDR3 has 14 amino acids. CDR1 MNHNS and CDR2 SASEGT come from the germline V gene. CDR3 sequence: CASSDANRGEGYTF. CDR3 DNA: TGTGCCAGCAGTGACGCCAACAGGGGGGAGGGCTACACCTTC.

The chain recombines TRBV18 with TRBJ2-4; TRBD2 is a possible D gene (5 bases). Germline CDR1 is KGHSH and CDR2 is LQKENI. This CDR3 comprises 15 residues. The V gene lost 6 bases and the J gene lost 9 bases, with 21 bases spanning the gap. Here the CDR3 reads CASSPGIRGSGIQYF. As DNA, the CDR3 is TGTGCCAGCTCTCCCGGGATCCGGGGATCTGGCATTCAGTACTTC.

The chain uses TRBV19 and TRBJ2-3, with D possibly TRBD1 on 5 matching bases. Trimming removed 0 bases from V and 4 bases from J, with 11 bases in between. This CDR3 spans 15 amino acids. Germline CDR1 LNHDA, CDR2 SQIVND (reference sequence). CDR3 coding DNA: TGTGCCAGTAGTATAGACGGTACAGGTTCAGATACGCAGTATTTT. Encoded protein: CASSIDGTGSDTQYF.

The chain has TRBV7-8 and TRBJ2-1; D might be TRBD1 (5 bases). This CDR3 contains 13 residues. V was trimmed by 4 bases and J by 9 bases, leaving 13 bases between them. CDR1 is SGHVS and CDR2 is FQNEAQ in the germline V gene. CDR3 sequence: CASSSLGPGEQFF. CDR3 DNA sequence: TGTGCCAGCAGCTCCCTGGGGCCCGGTGAGCAGTTCTTC.